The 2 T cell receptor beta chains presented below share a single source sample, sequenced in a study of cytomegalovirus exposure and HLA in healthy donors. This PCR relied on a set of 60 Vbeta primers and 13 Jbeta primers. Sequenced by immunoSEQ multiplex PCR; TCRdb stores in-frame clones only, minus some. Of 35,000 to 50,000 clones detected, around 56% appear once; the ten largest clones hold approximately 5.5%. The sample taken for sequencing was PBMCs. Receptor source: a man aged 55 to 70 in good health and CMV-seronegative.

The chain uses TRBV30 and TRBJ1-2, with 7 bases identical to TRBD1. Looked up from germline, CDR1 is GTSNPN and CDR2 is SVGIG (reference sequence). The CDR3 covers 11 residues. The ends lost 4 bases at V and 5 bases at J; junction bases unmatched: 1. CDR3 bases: TGTGCCTGGACAGGGGGATATGGCTACACCTTC. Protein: CAWTGGYGYTF.

The CDR3 coding sequence is TGTGCCAGCAGGCCCCAGGGGGAGTATGGCTACACCTTC. This sequence encodes CASRPQGEYGYTF. The rearrangement links TRBV27 to TRBJ1-2; 7 bases agree with TRBD1. J lost 5 bases, V lost 6 bases, and 6 bases had no gene match. The CDR3 is 13 amino acids. Germline CDR1 reads MNHEY; CDR2 reads SMNVEV (reference sequence).